This TCR beta chain was sequenced during a study of T cells in Graves' hyperthyroidism and ophthalmopathy (dated 2019 in TCRdb). Context from the whole study: Peripheral blood was sampled at the time of initial diagnosis, prior to any treatment. Once sampling was done, hyperthyroidism patients were given methimazole at a starting dose of 30 mg daily, whereas ophthalmopathy patients were given high-dose intravenous methylprednisolone. The 85 to 100 discovery patients were randomly split 7:3 into training and test sets. The study also compared thyroid tissue and blood T-cell repertoires from over 5 Graves' hyperthyroidism patients. A discovery cohort of about a hundred patients, about 43 with Graves' ophthalmopathy and approximately 57 with stable Graves' hyperthyroidism, was used to find distinguishing TCR V-J signatures. TCR Vbeta CDR3 sequencing of some 140 peripheral blood samples (around 45 ophthalmopathy, under 80 hyperthyroidism and 17 progressor patients) is reported in the paper. Prospective prediction of ophthalmopathy was tested in an independent validation cohort consisting of some 18 hyperthyroidism patients and more than 15 patients who later progressed to ophthalmopathy. Here is what the overall study found, with its caveats: Most expanded thyroid clonotypes (frequency above 0.001) were also found in blood, which suggests that blood repertoires may mirror thyroid immune responses. In validation, the model predicted progression to ophthalmopathy with approximately 71% sensitivity and 72% to 85% specificity, a median of approximately 6.5 months before onset. Ophthalmopathy was separated from stable hyperthyroidism by a 13 V-J signature model, with around 90% sensitivity and about 81% specificity obtained in cross-validation and 80%/75% obtained in testing. No statistical method was used to set the sample size in advance, and investigators knew the group allocation.

From the cysteine through the phenylalanine, the CDR3 covers 15 amino acids. Taken from the germline V gene, the CDR1 and CDR2 loops are SQVTM and ANQGSEA. TCR beta CDR3 regions were amplified from RNA transcripts. A first-round RT-PCR of the TCR CDR3 used the HTBI primer set with the Qiagen OneStep RT-PCR kit. Libraries were constructed in a second round of multiplex PCR, after which size selection and purification were carried out. Sequencing of the libraries was done on an Illumina HiSeq2000 using paired-end 100 bp reads. The original pipeline was this. SOAPnuke was used to process the raw data, throwing out any read that contained adapters or uncalled bases, had a mean Phred below 15, or lacked an exact constant-primer or identifier match. High-quality paired reads were merged with COPE v1.2.5, and unique nucleotide sequences were defined as clonotypes. Clonotypes were aligned to IMGT TRBV, TRBD and TRBJ reference segments using MiTCR v1.1. Only V-J combinations with frequency above 0.0001, covering 99% to 99.2% of repertoires, were analysed. The TCS score was defined as the ratio of F50 (clonal expansion) to E x V (chaos), calculated using BLOSUM62-based TCRdist between CDR3 peptides within each V-J. Welch's t-statistics and random forest reduced roughly 540 V-J features to 13, which were used in a naive Bayes classifier (R e1071). The Morisita-Horn index was used to measure how similar the thyroid and blood repertoires were. Through fastp at Q25 and MiXCR, TCRdb rebuilt clones from the public reads, retaining in-frame beta chains. Each record represents a unique CDR3 protein, reported with the most common genes and DNA among its rows. The V and J calls reflect TCRdb's pipeline rather than the authors' work. This sample is represented by 750,000 to 950,000 distinct CDR3 sequences; approximately 40% of them were singletons. 7% to 10% of the sample lies in the top ten.

Stable Graves' hyperthyroidism was defined as the absence of progression to ophthalmopathy over 18 months of follow-up. The hyperthyroidism patients were between 18 and 65 years old and newly diagnosed, with a disease duration of less than 2 months. The study excluded patients with uncontrolled infections, other autoimmune diseases, pregnancy or lactation. Diagnoses were established on the basis of clinical symptoms, serum thyroxine and TRAb, thyroid ultrasound, and orbital computed tomography. PBMCs were isolated from about 10 ml of fresh peripheral blood by Ficoll-Paque density gradient centrifugation. Total RNA was extracted using Trizol reagent, and RNA quality was assessed on an Agilent 2100 Bioanalyzer. As for this clonotype: Its antigen is still unknown. No DNA is shown, since the ends of the CDR3 on it are uncertain; the CDR3 is the one TCRdb lists.

Recombination joined TRBV29-1 with TRBJ2-2; the D call of TRBD1 is as the table states it, not checked on the DNA. The receptor was derived from a man aged 18 to 30 with Graves' hyperthyroidism. Specimen: blood. The CDR3 region: CSARRGQEAPGSCFF.